This entry lists 32 T cell receptor beta chains sequenced from one sample in a study of blood T cell repertoires in COVID-19. The data were produced by immunoSEQ multiplex PCR, yet TCRdb's version contains in-frame clones alone and is incomplete. The top ten clones hold about a sixth of a sample with around 140,000 clones, roughly 84% of them seen once. The source material was peripheral blood. These receptors originate from a woman at least 80 years old with acute or convalescent COVID-19.

This clone has a single count. The rearrangement links TRBV10-3 to TRBJ1-2; 8 bases are shared with TRBD1. J lost 5 bases, V lost 10 bases, and 9 bases had no gene match. Looked up from germline, CDR1 is ENHRY and CDR2 is SYGVKD. There are 13 residues in the CDR3. The CDR3 loop is CATQDTGGYGYTF. CDR3 nucleotides: TGTGCCACCCAAGACACAGGGGGTTATGGCTACACCTTC.

The V call is TRBV18, the J call TRBJ2-1; TRBD1 matches 9 bases. The V gene's germline CDR1 is KGHSH and CDR2 LQKENI. The CDR3 is 14 amino acids. After removal of 6 bases from V and 7 bases from J, the junction contained 7 bases not matched to a gene. This CDR3 reads CASSPGTGRNEQFF. CDR3 DNA: TGTGCCAGCTCTCCCGGGACAGGGAGGAATGAGCAGTTCTTC.

V gene TRBV18 combines with J gene TRBJ1-5; a possible D gene is TRBD1 (5 bases). This CDR3 comprises 16 residues. CDR1 and CDR2 from the germline V gene are KGHSH and LQKENI. V was cut by 2 bases and J by 1 base, with 12 bases left in between. The CDR3 nucleotides read TGTGCCAGCTCACCAGGCCAGGGCTTGAGCAATCAGCCCCAGCATTTT. This encodes CASSPGQGLSNQPQHF.

The rearrangement joins TRBV5-6 to TRBJ1-2; TRBD1 might be the D (5 bases). The CDR3 loop spans 13 amino acids. Trimming shortened V by 2 bases and J by 4 bases, and 9 bases separated the two germline ends. CDR1 is SGHDT and CDR2 is YYEEEE in the germline V gene. Here the CDR3 reads CASSFLTAYGYTF. The DNA for the CDR3 is TGTGCCAGCAGCTTCTTGACAGCCTATGGCTACACCTTC.

The genes are TRBV12-5 and TRBJ1-1; maybe TRBD1 (5 bases). V lost 11 bases and J 4 bases, leaving 14 bases between the germline ends. The CDR3 sequence is 12 residues long. From germline, CDR1 is LGHNT and CDR2 FRNRAP. The CDR3, as DNA: TGTGCTTCAGGATGGGGGGGCACTGAAGCTTTCTTT. Translating it yields CASGWGGTEAFF.

This sequence joins TRBV11-2 and TRBJ2-5; no reliable D call. This CDR3 comprises 13 residues. The V gene lost 3 bases and the J gene lost 4 bases, with 9 bases spanning the gap. Germline V gives CDR1 SGHAT, CDR2 FQNNGV. The CDR3 DNA reads TGTGCCAGCAGCTTTCCTCCCCCAGAGACCCAGTACTTC. This sequence encodes CASSFPPPETQYF.

This clone occurred once. The chain carries TRBV18 and TRBJ2-7, with D possibly TRBD1 on 5 matching bases. CDR1 is KGHSH, CDR2 LQKENI, per germline. This CDR3 has 14 amino acids. The V end was cut by 5 bases, the J end by 2 bases, with 13 bases between. The CDR3 here is CASSNTGWTYEQYF. The CDR3 DNA reads TGTGCCAGCTCAAATACAGGATGGACCTACGAGCAGTACTTC. Using reference TRBV18 and TRBJ2-7 for the parts outside the CDR3, the full variable domain is NAGVMQNPRHLVRRRGQEARLRCSPMKGHSHVYWYRQLPEEGLKFMVYLQKENIIDESGMPKERFSAEFPKEGPSILRIQQVVRGDSAAYFCASSNTGWTYEQYFGPGTRLTVT.

The V gene is TRBV6-2 or TRBV6-3, the J gene TRBJ2-5; 8 positions agree with TRBD1. The CDR3 has 17 amino acids. Germline V lookup: CDR1 MNHEY, CDR2 SVGEGT. After removal of 6 bases from V and 5 bases from J, the junction contained 17 bases not matched to a gene. CDR3 amino acids: CASSPGTGGTRGETQYF. DNA for the CDR3: TGTGCCAGCAGCCCCGGGACAGGCGGTACGAGAGGGGAGACCCAGTACTTC.

The chain uses TRBV7-9 and TRBJ1-1; 11 bases align to TRBD1. The CDR3 is made up of 15 amino acids. CDR1 is SEHNR, CDR2 FQNEAQ, per germline (reference sequence). The junction had 4 bases not matched to a gene; V was cut back by 4 bases and J by 3 bases. DNA of the CDR3: TGTGCCAGCAGCTCTCCGGGACAGGGGGACACTGAAGCTTTCTTT. This codes for CASSSPGQGDTEAFF.

This chain links TRBV6-6 with TRBJ2-1; 11 nucleotides align to TRBD2. The CDR3 totals 16 residues. V shed 6 bases and J 7 bases; nucleotides not matched to a gene: 11. The germline V gene has CDR1 MNHNY and CDR2 SVGAGI (reference sequence). Here the CDR3 reads CASSPQLAGASNEQFF. The CDR3 nucleotides are TGTGCCAGCAGCCCGCAACTAGCGGGAGCGTCTAATGAGCAGTTCTTC.

Turning to this clone: The junction differs from germline at one of its ends, possibly a read error. V is TRBV5-4 and J is TRBJ2-5, with 8 nucleotides matching TRBD1. The germline gives CDR1 SGHNT, CDR2 YYREEE (reference sequence). This CDR3 is 16 amino acids long. The CDR3 spells CASSLRMRTGIPRGNF. CDR3 sequence (DNA): TGTGCCAGCAGCTTGAGGATGAGGACAGGGATCCCCCGTGGGAACTTC. Complete variable domain (other parts from reference TRBV5-4 and TRBJ2-5): ETGVTQSPTHLIKTRGQQVTLRCSSQSGHNTVSWYQQALGQGPQFIFQYYREEENGRGNFPPRFSGLQFPNYSSELNVNALELDDSALYLCASSLRMRTGIPRGNFGPGTRLLVL.

This clone was counted only a few times. The J gene is TRBJ2-7, the V gene TRBV2; D gene uncertain. Germline CDR1 and CDR2: SNHLY and FYNNEI. V lost 2 bases and J lost 1, with 3 bases in between. This CDR3 region has 12 residues. The CDR3: CASSEQSYEQYF. The DNA of the CDR3 is TGTGCCAGCAGTGAACAGTCCTACGAGCAGTACTTC.

This clone turned up a few times. This sequence joins TRBV5-6 and TRBJ1-5; weak D call: TRBD1 (5 bases). Germline V lookup: CDR1 SGHDT, CDR2 YYEEEE. V lost 2 bases to trimming and J lost 5 bases, with 8 bases between them. CDR3 size: 13 residues. Here the CDR3 reads CASSLSRDQPQHF. For the CDR3, the DNA is TGTGCCAGCAGCTTATCCAGGGATCAGCCCCAGCATTTT. The full variable domain, in which reference TRBV5-6 and TRBJ1-5 provide the parts outside the CDR3, is DAGVTQSPTHLIKTRGQQVTLRCSPKSGHDTVSWYQQALGQGPQFIFQYYEEEERQRGNFPDRFSGHQFPNYSSELNVNALLLGDSALYLCASSLSRDQPQHFGDGTRLSIL.

The gene calls are TRBV5-4 and TRBJ1-4; D is undetermined. Trimming pared 4 bases from V and 0 bases from J, leaving 7 bases between. CDR3 length: 14 residues. CDR1 is SGHNT, CDR2 YYREEE, per germline (reference sequence). The DNA for the CDR3 is TGTGCCAGCAGCGTCGGAGCAACTAATGAAAAACTGTTTTTT. This gives the protein CASSVGATNEKLFF.

The chain joins TRBV9 to TRBJ2-2; no definite D call. The CDR3 runs 16 residues. Germline CDR1 and CDR2: SGDLS and YYNGEE. V lost 1 base and J 1 base, leaving 11 bases between the germline ends. CDR3 in DNA: TGTGCCAGCAGCGTAAATCTCGCAGGGAACACCGGGGAGCTGTTTTTT. This gives the protein CASSVNLAGNTGELFF.

The V gene is TRBV7-8, the J gene TRBJ2-3; unclear D gene. The V end lost 1 base, the J end lost 4 bases, and 9 bases lay between the germline ends. Germline CDR1 SGHVS, CDR2 FQNEAQ. This CDR3 has 14 residues. CDR3 residues: CASSLDSPADTQYF. CDR3 sequence (DNA): TGTGCCAGCAGCTTAGATTCCCCTGCAGATACGCAGTATTTT.

This chain joins TRBV5-6 and TRBJ1-1, with D hard to call. Trimming stripped 0 bases from V and 5 bases from J, with 8 bases between. CDR3 size: 13 residues. Looked up from germline, CDR1 is SGHDT and CDR2 is YYEEEE. CDR3 nucleotide sequence: TGTGCCAGCAGCTTGGGAATCGGGACTGAAGCTTTCTTT. Translating it yields CASSLGIGTEAFF. The whole variable domain, remainder taken from reference TRBV5-6 and TRBJ1-1, is DAGVTQSPTHLIKTRGQQVTLRCSPKSGHDTVSWYQQALGQGPQFIFQYYEEEERQRGNFPDRFSGHQFPNYSSELNVNALLLGDSALYLCASSLGIGTEAFFGQGTRLTVV.

V is TRBV18 and J is TRBJ1-2, with 8 bases aligning to TRBD1. V trimming: 4 bases; J trimming: 2 bases; junction bases outside the gene matches: 9. Germline values: CDR1 KGHSH, CDR2 LQKENI. The CDR3 totals 16 residues. The CDR3 here is CASSLTGQATNYGYTF. CDR3 nucleotides: TGTGCCAGCTCACTGACGGGACAGGCGACGAACTATGGCTACACCTTC.

The DNA of the CDR3 is TGTGCCAGCAGCCAAAGCCTAGCGGAGGGGGCCAACGTCCTGACTTTC. It encodes CASSQSLAEGANVLTF. J is TRBJ2-6 and V is TRBV3-1 (or the pseudogene TRBV3-2), with 7 bases aligning to TRBD2. V was pared by 2 bases and J by 4 bases, with 5 bases of the junction left unmatched. Germline CDR1 reads LGHDT; CDR2 reads YNNKEL (reference sequence). The CDR3 spans 16 residues.

The V and J genes are TRBV4-3 and TRBJ2-2; 8 bases are a match to TRBD1. This CDR3 has 17 amino acids. Per the germline V gene, CDR1 is LGHNA and CDR2 is YSLEER. V was pared by 1 base and J by 3 bases, with 7 bases of the junction left unmatched. In DNA, the CDR3 is TGCGCCAGCAGCCAAGTGTTAGGACAGGGTGACACCGGGGAGCTGTTTTTT. Residues: CASSQVLGQGDTGELFF.

The chain has TRBV7-8 and TRBJ2-1; TRBD1 matches 8 bases. The V segment lost 1 base and the J segment 5 bases; nucleotides outside the gene matches: 16. The CDR3 length is 19 residues. Germline V CDR1 and CDR2: SGHVS, FQNEAQ. This chain's CDR3 is CASSLVAQGAVGTNNEQFF. CDR3 nucleotide sequence: TGTGCCAGCAGCTTAGTTGCTCAGGGGGCAGTGGGGACCAACAATGAGCAGTTCTTC.

This chain connects TRBV27 to TRBJ1-4; 8 bases match TRBD1. With V trimmed by 5 bases and J by 4 bases, 6 bases remained unmatched. The CDR3 has 15 residues. Germline lookup yields CDR1 MNHEY and CDR2 SMNVEV (reference sequence). The CDR3 sequence is CASSRRTGSNEKLFF. The CDR3 region has the DNA TGTGCCAGCAGTCGACGGACAGGGAGTAATGAAAAACTGTTTTTT.

This clone has just one count. This sequence joins TRBV7-8 and TRBJ1-5; D may be TRBD1 (6 bases). Germline loops: CDR1 SGHVS, CDR2 FQNEAQ. The V gene lost 7 bases and the J gene lost 2 bases, with 27 bases spanning the gap. This CDR3 has 19 amino acids. The CDR3 sequence is CASTDHAGGPRFGNQPQHF. As DNA, the CDR3 is TGTGCCAGCACCGACCACGCGGGGGGGCCCCGGTTCGGCAATCAGCCCCAGCATTTT.

V is TRBV12-5 and J is TRBJ2-2; D call uncertain. The length of the CDR3 is 13 residues. Trimming took 9 bases from V and 0 from J, leaving 8 bases between them. The V gene's germline CDR1 is LGHNT and CDR2 FRNRAP. The CDR3 loop is CASSKTNTGELFF. Here the CDR3 DNA reads TGTGCTAGCAGTAAAACGAACACCGGGGAGCTGTTTTTT.

This chain links TRBV7-2 with TRBJ2-3; D uncertain. The germline gives CDR1 SGHTA, CDR2 FQGNSA. CDR3 length: 12 residues. The V and J ends lost 5 bases and 3 bases respectively, with 6 bases between them. The CDR3 is CASSQTTDTQYF. The CDR3 DNA is TGTGCCAGCAGCCAAACTACAGATACGCAGTATTTT. Full variable domain (missing parts from reference TRBV7-2 and TRBJ2-3): GAGVSQSPSNKVTEKGKDVELRCDPISGHTALYWYRQSLGQGLEFLIYFQGNSAPDKSGLPSDRFSAERTGGSVSTLTIQRTQQEDSAVYLCASSQTTDTQYFGPGTRLTVL.

The chain carries TRBV11-3 and TRBJ2-3, with 8 bases lining up with TRBD1. The CDR3 length is 15 residues. With 1 base clipped from V and 4 bases from J, the junction kept 4 bases outside the gene matches. Germline values: CDR1 SGHNT, CDR2 YENEEA. The CDR3 protein is CASSLGGQGPDTQYF. The CDR3 DNA is TGTGCCAGCAGCTTAGGCGGACAGGGACCAGATACGCAGTATTTT.

V is TRBV18 and J is TRBJ2-7, with TRBD1 identical over 7 bases. V gave up 2 bases and J gave up 3 bases; unmatched junction bases: 7. CDR3 length: 15 residues. The germline CDR1 and CDR2 sequences are KGHSH and LQKENI. In DNA, the CDR3 is TGTGCCAGCTCACCAGGCACAGGGGTCCTCTACGAGCAGTACTTC. The encoded protein is CASSPGTGVLYEQYF.

This clone appeared a single time. The CDR3 DNA sequence: TGTGCCAGCAGCGTAGGGTCGGGCACTGAAGCTTTCTTT. This encodes CASSVGSGTEAFF. V gene TRBV9 combines with J gene TRBJ1-1; D remains ambiguous. CDR1 and CDR2 from the germline V gene are SGDLS and YYNGEE. This CDR3 comprises 13 residues. V lost 0 bases, J lost 4 bases, and 7 bases lay in between. Full variable domain (remainder filled in from reference TRBV9 and TRBJ1-1): DSGVTQTPKHLITATGQRVTLRCSPRSGDLSVYWYQQSLDQGLQFLIQYYNGEERAKGNILERFSAQQFPDLHSELNLSSLELGDSALYFCASSVGSGTEAFFGQGTRLTVV.

The chain recombines TRBV19 with TRBJ2-2, with a weak D call TRBD2 (6 bases). The CDR3 runs to 16 residues. Germline values: CDR1 LNHDA, CDR2 SQIVND (reference sequence). Between the trimmed V and J ends, which lost 3 bases and 4 bases, there was a span of 15 bases. CDR3 DNA sequence: TGTGCCAGTAGTATTAGCGGCAGCCGGGGCACCGGGGAGCTGTTTTTT. Protein sequence: CASSISGSRGTGELFF.

The chain has TRBV3-1 (or the pseudogene TRBV3-2) and TRBJ1-4; weak D call: TRBD1 (6 bases). CDR3 length: 15 residues. Germline V lookup: CDR1 LGHDT, CDR2 YNNKEL (reference sequence). V was shortened by 1 base and J by 8 bases, with 14 bases between the two germline ends. In DNA form, the CDR3 reads TGTGCCAGCAGCCAAGCTGGACAGTCGGTCGAAAAACTGTTTTTT. Translation: CASSQAGQSVEKLFF.

The V gene is TRBV7-6, the J gene TRBJ1-5, with D perhaps TRBD1 (6 bases). This CDR3 region has 13 residues. CDR1 is SGHVS, CDR2 FNYEAQ, per germline. Trimming took off 5 bases at V and 4 bases at J, with 9 bases between the two ends. CDR3 nucleotide sequence: TGTGCCAGCAGCGACGGACAGAATCAGCCCCAGCATTTT. It yields the protein CASSDGQNQPQHF. Together with reference TRBV7-6 and TRBJ1-5, the CDR3 gives the full variable domain: GAGVSQSPRYKVTKRGQDVALRCDPISGHVSLYWYRQALGQGPEFLTYFNYEAQQDKSGLPNDRFSAERPEGSISTLTIQRTEQRDSAMYRCASSDGQNQPQHFGDGTRLSIL.

CDR3 loop: CASSPPTTSGGSLAFF. The CDR3 DNA reads TGTGCCAGCTCACCACCGACGACATCAGGGGGGTCGCTCGCTTTCTTT. This rearrangement joins TRBV18 to TRBJ1-1; the match to TRBD1 covers 7 bases. This CDR3 is built from 16 residues. Trimming removed 0 bases from V and 11 bases from J; junction bases left unmatched: 15. CDR1 is KGHSH and CDR2 is LQKENI in the germline V gene.